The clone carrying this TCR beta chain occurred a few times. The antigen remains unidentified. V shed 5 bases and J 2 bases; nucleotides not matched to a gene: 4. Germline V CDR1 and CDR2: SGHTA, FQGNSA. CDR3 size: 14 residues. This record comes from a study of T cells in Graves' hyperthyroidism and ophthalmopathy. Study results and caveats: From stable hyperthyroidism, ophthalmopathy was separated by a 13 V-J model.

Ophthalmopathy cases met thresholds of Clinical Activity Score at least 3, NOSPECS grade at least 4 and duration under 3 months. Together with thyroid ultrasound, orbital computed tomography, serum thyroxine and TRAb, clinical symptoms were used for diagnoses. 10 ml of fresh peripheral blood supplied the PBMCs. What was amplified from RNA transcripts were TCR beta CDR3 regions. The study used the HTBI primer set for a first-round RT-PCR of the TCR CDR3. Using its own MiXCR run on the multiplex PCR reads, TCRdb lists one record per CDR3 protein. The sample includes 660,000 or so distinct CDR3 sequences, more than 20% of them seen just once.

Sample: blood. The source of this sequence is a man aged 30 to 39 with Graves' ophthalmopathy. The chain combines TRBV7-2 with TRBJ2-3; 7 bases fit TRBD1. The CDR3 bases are TGTGCCAGCAGCGACAGGGTTATCACAGATACGCAGTATTTT. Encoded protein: CASSDRVITDTQYF.